The source of this T cell receptor beta chain is a study of T-cell reconstitution after alpha-beta-depleted transplantation in children. The study's findings and limits: Once a year had passed after transplant, T-cell counts and diversity came mostly from newly produced T cells.

This CDR3 spans 13 amino acids. CDR1 is MDHEN and CDR2 is SYDVKM in the germline V gene. The V gene lost 5 bases and the J gene lost 3 bases, with 11 bases spanning the gap. Ten or more counts support this clonotype. Antigen unknown. Unique molecular identifiers were used to barcode this TCRbeta library. TCRdb passed the PCR reads through MiXCR, listing each CDR3 protein once. The table has over 150,000 distinct CDR3 sequences, approximately 7% seen once. The sequence was collected from a boy aged 2 to 10 with acute lymphoblastic leukemia, due to receive a stem cell transplant. This specimen consisted of PBMCs, obtained before TCRalphabeta/CD19-depleted stem cell transplant. The rearrangement links TRBV28 to TRBJ2-7; D ambiguous. The DNA of the CDR3 is TGTGCCAGCAGTGGCCTGGACGGCTACGAGCAGTACTTC. It codes for CASSGLDGYEQYF.